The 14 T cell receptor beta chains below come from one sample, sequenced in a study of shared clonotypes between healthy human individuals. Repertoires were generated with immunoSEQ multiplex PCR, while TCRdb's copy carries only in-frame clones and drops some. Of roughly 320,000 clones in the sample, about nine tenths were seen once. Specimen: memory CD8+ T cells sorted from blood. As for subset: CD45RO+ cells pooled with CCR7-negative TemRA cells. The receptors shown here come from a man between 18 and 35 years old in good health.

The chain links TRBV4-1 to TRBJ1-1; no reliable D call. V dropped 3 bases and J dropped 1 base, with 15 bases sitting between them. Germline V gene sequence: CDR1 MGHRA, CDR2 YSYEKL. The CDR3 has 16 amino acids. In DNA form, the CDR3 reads TGCGCCAGCAGCCACCGTTCCAGTCCGGGGAACACTGAAGCTTTCTTT. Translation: CASSHRSSPGNTEAFF.

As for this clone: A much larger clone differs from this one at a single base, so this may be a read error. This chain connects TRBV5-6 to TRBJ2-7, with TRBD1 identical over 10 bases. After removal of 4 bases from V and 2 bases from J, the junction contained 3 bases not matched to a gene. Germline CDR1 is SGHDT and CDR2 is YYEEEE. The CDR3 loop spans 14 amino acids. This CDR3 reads CASSQGTGAYEQYF. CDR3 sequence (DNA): TGTGCCAGCAGCCAAGGGACAGGGGCCTACGAGCAGTACTTC.

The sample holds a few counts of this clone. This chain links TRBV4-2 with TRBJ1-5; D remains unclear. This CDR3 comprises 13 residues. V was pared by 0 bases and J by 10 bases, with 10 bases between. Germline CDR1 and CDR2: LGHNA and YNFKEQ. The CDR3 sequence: CASSQEGAGPQHF. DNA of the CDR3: TGTGCCAGCAGCCAAGAAGGAGCAGGACCCCAGCATTTT.

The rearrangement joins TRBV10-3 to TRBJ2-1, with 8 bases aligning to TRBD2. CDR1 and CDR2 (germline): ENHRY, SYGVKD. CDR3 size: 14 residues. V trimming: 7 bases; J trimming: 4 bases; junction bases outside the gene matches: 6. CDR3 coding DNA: TGTGCCATCAAGGGGCTAGCGGGTTACAATGAGCAGTTCTTC. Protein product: CAIKGLAGYNEQFF.

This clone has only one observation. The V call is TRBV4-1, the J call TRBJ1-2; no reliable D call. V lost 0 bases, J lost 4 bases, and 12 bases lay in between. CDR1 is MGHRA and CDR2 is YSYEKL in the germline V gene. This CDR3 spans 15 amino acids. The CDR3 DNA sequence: TGCGCCAGCAGCCAAGAGTGGTCCGGATTCTATGGCTACACCTTC. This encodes CASSQEWSGFYGYTF.

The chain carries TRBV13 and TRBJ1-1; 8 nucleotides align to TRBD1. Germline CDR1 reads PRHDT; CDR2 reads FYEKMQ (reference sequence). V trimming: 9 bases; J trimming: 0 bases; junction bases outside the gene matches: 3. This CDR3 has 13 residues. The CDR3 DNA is TGTGCCAGTGGACAGGGACTGAACACTGAAGCTTTCTTT. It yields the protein CASGQGLNTEAFF.

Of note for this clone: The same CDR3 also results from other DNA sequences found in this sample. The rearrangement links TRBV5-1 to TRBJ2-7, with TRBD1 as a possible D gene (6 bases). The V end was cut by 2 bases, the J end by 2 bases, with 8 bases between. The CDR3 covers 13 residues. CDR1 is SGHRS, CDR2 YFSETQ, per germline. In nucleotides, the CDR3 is TGCGCCAGCAGCTTAACAGGGCCCTACGAGCAGTACTTC. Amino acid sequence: CASSLTGPYEQYF.

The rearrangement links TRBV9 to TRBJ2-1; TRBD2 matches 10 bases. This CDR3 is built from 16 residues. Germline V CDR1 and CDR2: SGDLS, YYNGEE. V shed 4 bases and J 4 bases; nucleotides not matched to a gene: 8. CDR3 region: CASSLWGLASYNEQFF. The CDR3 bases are TGTGCCAGCAGCCTCTGGGGACTAGCGTCTTACAATGAGCAGTTCTTC.

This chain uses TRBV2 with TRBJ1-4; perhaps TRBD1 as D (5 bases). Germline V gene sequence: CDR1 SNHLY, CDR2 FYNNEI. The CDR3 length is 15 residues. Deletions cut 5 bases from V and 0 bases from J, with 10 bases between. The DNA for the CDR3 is TGTGCCAGCAGTAGGCAGGGCACAACTAATGAAAAACTGTTTTTT. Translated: CASSRQGTTNEKLFF.

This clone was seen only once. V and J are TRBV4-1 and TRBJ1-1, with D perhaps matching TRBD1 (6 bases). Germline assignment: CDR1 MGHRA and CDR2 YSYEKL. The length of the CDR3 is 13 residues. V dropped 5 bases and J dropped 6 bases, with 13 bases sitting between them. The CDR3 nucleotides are TGCGCCAGCAGCTCCAGGGGAAGCGCTGAAGCTTTCTTT. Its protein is CASSSRGSAEAFF.

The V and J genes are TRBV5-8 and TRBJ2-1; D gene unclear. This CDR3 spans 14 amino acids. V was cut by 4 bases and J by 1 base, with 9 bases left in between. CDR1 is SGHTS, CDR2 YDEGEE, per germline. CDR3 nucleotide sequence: TGTGCCAGCAGCCCGGGTAATTCCTACAATGAGCAGTTCTTC. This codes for CASSPGNSYNEQFF. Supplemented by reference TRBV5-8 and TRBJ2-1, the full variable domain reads EAGVTQSPTHLIKTRGQQATLRCSPISGHTSVYWYQQALGLGLQFLLWYDEGEERNRGNFPPRFSGRQFPNYSSELNVNALELEDSALYLCASSPGNSYNEQFFGPGTRLTVL.

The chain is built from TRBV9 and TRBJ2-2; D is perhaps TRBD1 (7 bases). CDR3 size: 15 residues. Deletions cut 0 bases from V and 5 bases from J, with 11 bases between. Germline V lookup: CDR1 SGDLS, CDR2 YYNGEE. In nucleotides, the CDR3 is TGTGCCAGCAGCGTAGGAGCAGGGGGGACCGGGGAGCTGTTTTTT. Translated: CASSVGAGGTGELFF.

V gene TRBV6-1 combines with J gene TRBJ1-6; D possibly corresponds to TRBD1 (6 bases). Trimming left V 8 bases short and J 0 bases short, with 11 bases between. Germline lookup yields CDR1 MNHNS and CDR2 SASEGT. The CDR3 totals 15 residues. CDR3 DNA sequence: TGTGCCAGCGCTTCAGGGGACTCCTATAATTCACCCCTCCACTTT. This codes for CASASGDSYNSPLHF.

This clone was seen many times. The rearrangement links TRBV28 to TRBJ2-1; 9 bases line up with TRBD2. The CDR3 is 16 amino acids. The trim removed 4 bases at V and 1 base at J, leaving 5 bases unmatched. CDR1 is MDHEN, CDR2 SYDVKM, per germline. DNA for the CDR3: TGTGCCAGCAGTTCCCAGCGGGGGGCTTCCTACAATGAGCAGTTCTTC. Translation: CASSSQRGASYNEQFF.